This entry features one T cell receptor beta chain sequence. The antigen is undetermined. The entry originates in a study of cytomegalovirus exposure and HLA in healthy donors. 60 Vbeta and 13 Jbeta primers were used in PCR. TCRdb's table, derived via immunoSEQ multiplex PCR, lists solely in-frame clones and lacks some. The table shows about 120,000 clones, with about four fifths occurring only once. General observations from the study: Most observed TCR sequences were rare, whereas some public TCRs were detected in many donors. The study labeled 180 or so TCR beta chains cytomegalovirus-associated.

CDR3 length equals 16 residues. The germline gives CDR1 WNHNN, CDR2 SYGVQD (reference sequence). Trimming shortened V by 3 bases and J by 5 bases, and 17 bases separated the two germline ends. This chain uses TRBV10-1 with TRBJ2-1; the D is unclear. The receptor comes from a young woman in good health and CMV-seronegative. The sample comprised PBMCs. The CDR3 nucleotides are TGCGCCAGCAGTGATTGGCCCCGAAGTCCCCACAATGAGCAGTTCTTC. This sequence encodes CASSDWPRSPHNEQFF.